This passage covers 6 T cell receptor beta chains from one sample sequenced in a study of cytomegalovirus exposure and HLA in healthy donors. PCR amplification relied on 60 Vbeta primers (plus 13 Jbeta primers). Profiling relied on immunoSEQ multiplex PCR, and the TCRdb table lists in-frame clones only, not all of them. The sample carries fewer than 120,000 clones, roughly 84% recorded once. Sequencing was done on a sample of PBMCs. The receptor source for this set is a man aged 25-45 years in good health and CMV-seropositive.

The J gene is TRBJ1-2, the V gene TRBV7-6, with D unresolved. The germline CDR1 and CDR2 sequences are SGHVS and FNYEAQ. CDR3 size: 15 residues. The V end lost 1 base, the J end lost 0 bases, and 9 bases lay between the germline ends. The CDR3 spells CASSLEPTANYGYTF. The CDR3 DNA is TGTGCCAGCAGCTTAGAGCCAACAGCTAACTATGGCTACACCTTC.

The chain has TRBV10-3 and TRBJ1-2; 10 bases map to TRBD1. Germline CDR1 reads ENHRY; CDR2 reads SYGVKD. The CDR3 loop spans 15 amino acids. V trimming: 2 bases; J trimming: 0 bases; junction bases outside the gene matches: 0. CDR3 DNA: TGTGCCATCAGTGAGGGACAGGGGGCTAACTATGGCTACACCTTC. Translated, it gives CAISEGQGANYGYTF.

This clone was seen a single time. The V and J genes are TRBV9 and TRBJ2-7, with D hard to call. V was clipped by 0 bases and J by 0 bases, with 10 bases between them. Germline-derived CDR1 and CDR2 are SGDLS and YYNGEE. This CDR3 comprises 15 residues. CDR3 in DNA: TGTGCCAGCAGCGTAGCGGGTTTTAGCTCCTACGAGCAGTACTTC. This codes for CASSVAGFSSYEQYF. Filled out from reference TRBV9 and TRBJ2-7, the complete variable domain reads DSGVTQTPKHLITATGQRVTLRCSPRSGDLSVYWYQQSLDQGLQFLIQYYNGEERAKGNILERFSAQQFPDLHSELNLSSLELGDSALYFCASSVAGFSSYEQYFGPGTRLTVT.

This rearrangement joins TRBV5-1 to TRBJ2-2, with 11 bases fitting TRBD2. J lost 4 bases, V lost 6 bases, and 11 bases had no gene match. The CDR3 sequence is 17 residues long. CDR1 SGHRS and CDR2 YFSETQ come from the germline V gene. CDR3 in amino acids: CASTPGTSGGVTGELFF. The CDR3 DNA follows: TGCGCCAGCACCCCTGGGACTAGCGGTGGGGTCACCGGGGAGCTGTTTTTT.

This clone appeared once. This chain joins TRBV14 and TRBJ2-5, with 7 bases that match TRBD1. J lost 0 bases, V lost 4 bases, and 2 bases had no gene match. CDR1 and CDR2 from the germline V gene are SGHDN and FVKESK. The CDR3 consists of 14 residues. The DNA of the CDR3 is TGTGCCAGCAGCCCGACAGGGTACCAAGAGACCCAGTACTTC. It encodes CASSPTGYQETQYF.

The rearrangement links TRBV7-8 to TRBJ1-1; the D gene is possibly TRBD1 (6 bases). V gave up 5 bases and J gave up 6 bases, with 13 bases separating them. The CDR3 is 13 amino acids. CDR1 is SGHVS, CDR2 FQNEAQ, per germline. CDR3 sequence reads: CASSREGVPEAFF. CDR3 coding DNA: TGTGCCAGCAGCCGAGAGGGGGTTCCTGAAGCTTTCTTT.